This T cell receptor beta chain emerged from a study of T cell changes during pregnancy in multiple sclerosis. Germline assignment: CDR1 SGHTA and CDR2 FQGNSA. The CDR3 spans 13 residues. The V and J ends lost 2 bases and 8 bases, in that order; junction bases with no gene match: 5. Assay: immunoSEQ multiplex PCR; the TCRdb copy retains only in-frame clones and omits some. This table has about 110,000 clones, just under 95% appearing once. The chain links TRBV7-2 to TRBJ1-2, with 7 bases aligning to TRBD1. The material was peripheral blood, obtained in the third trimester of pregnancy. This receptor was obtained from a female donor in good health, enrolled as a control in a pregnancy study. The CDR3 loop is CASSLQGVEGYTF. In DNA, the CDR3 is TGTGCCAGCAGCTTACAGGGGGTGGAAGGCTACACCTTC.